The entry that follows covers one T cell receptor (beta chain) sequence. No antigen is known for it. A J-beta primer mix and a sample-barcoded 5' primer were used in a second PCR of about 7 to 12 cycles. TCRdb re-called the 5' RACE reads through MiXCR, storing one row per CDR3 protein. This sample has fewer than 2 million distinct CDR3 sequences, with about 39% found just once. These data originate in a study of blood T cells in healthy people across ages. Findings and limits, study-wide: A roughly linear fall in TCR beta diversity per million T cells was seen with increasing age. A greater number of naive CD4+ cells and higher diversity distinguished long-lived donors from aged donors.

Isolation recovered at least 7 million PBMCs from every sample. The sequence was collected from a human donor in good health. Sequences were obtained from blood.

The CDR3 nucleotides are TGTGCCATCAAGAAGAACACTGAAGCTTTCTTT. Translation: CAIKKNTEAFF. V and J are TRBV10-3 and TRBJ1-1, with D unresolved. Trimming pared 7 bases from V and 1 base from J, leaving 4 bases between. CDR3 length: 11 amino acids. CDR1 is ENHRY and CDR2 is SYGVKD in the germline V gene.